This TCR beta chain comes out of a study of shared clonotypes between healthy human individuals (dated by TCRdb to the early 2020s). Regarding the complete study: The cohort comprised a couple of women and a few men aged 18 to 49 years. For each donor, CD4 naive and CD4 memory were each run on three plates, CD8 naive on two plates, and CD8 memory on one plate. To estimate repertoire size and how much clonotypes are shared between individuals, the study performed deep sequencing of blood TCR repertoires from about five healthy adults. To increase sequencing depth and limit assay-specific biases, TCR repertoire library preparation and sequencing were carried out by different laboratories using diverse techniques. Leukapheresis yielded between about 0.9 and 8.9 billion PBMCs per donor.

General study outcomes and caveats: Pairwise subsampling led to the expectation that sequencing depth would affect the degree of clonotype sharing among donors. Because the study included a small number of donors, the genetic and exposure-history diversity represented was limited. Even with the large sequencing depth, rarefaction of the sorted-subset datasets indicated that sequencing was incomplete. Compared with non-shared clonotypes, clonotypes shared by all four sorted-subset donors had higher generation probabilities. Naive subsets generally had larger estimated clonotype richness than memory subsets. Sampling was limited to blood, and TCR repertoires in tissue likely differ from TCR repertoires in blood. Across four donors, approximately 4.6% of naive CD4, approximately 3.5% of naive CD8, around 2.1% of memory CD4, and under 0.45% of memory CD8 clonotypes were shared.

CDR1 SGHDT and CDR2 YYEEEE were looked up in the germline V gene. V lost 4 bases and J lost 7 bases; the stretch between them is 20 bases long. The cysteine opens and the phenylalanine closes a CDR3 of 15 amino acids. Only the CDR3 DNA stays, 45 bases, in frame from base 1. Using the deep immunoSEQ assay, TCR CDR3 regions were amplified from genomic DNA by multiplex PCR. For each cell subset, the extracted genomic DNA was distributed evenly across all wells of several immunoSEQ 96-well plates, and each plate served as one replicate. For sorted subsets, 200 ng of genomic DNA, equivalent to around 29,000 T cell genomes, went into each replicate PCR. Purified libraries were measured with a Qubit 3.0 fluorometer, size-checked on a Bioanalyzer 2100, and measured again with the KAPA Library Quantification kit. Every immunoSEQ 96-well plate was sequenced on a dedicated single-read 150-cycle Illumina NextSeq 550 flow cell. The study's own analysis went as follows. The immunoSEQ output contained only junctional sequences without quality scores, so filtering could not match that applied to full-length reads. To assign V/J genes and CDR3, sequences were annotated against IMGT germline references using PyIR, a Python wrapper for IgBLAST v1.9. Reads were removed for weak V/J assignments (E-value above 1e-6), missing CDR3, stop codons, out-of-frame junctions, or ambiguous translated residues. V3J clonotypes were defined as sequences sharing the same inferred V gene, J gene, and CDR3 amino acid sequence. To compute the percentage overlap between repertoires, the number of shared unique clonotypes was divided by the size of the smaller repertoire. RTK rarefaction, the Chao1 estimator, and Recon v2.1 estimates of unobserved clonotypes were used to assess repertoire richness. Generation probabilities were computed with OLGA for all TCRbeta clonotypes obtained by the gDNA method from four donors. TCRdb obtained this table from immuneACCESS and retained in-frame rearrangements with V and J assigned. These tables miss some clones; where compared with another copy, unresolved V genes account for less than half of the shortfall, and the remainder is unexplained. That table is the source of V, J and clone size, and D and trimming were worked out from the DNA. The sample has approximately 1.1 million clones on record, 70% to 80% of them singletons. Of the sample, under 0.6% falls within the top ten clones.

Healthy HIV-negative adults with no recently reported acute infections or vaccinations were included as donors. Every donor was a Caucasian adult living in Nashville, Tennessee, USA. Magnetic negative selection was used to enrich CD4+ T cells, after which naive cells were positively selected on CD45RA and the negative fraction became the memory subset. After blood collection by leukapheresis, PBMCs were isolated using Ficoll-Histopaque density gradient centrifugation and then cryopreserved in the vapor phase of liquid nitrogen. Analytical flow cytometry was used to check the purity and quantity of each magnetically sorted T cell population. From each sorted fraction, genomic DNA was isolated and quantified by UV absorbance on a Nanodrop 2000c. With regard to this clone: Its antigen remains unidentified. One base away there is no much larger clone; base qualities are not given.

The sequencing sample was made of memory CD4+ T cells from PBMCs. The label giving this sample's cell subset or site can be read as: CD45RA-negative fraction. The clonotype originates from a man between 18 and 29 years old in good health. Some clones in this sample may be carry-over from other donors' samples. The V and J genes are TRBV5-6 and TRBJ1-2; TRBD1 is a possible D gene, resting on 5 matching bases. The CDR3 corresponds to CASSPIGGSVGGYTF. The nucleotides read TGTGCCAGCAGCCCGATTGGGGGATCGGTTGGTGGCTACACCTTC.